Included here is one TCR beta chain sequence, with context. The antigen remains undetermined. The source of the sample is a study of cytomegalovirus exposure and HLA in healthy donors. Study as a whole: Previous work identified 120 million or so unique TCR beta sequences from roughly 170 million T cells.

PCR was performed using 60 Vbeta and 13 Jbeta primers. Data came from immunoSEQ multiplex PCR; TCRdb stores just in-frame clones and leaves some out. The sample lists around 170,000 clones, roughly 82% seen once, with 1.5% in the top ten. Findings of the study overall: There were reportedly fewer N-insertions in an Asian-associated ancestry cluster than the approximately 700-donor mean, in a later analysis. Some segments of the V type, notably TRBV6-2 and TRBV6-3, were excluded as indistinguishable.

CDR3 length: 15 amino acids. Germline V CDR1 and CDR2: SGHDN, FVKESK. Losses at the gene ends were 2 bases for V and 5 bases for J; bases not matched to a gene: 8. This chain connects TRBV14 to TRBJ2-7; 8 nucleotides agree with TRBD1. The sample was PBMCs. This clonotype originated in a middle-aged man in good health and CMV-seronegative. CDR3 sequence (DNA): TGTGCCAGCAGCCAACAGCGGACAGGGTTGGACGAGCAGTACTTC. Translation gives CASSQQRTGLDEQYF.